The present T cell receptor (beta chain) was sequenced within a study of T-cell reconstitution after alpha-beta-depleted transplantation in children. CDR3 length: 12 amino acids. The V gene lost 5 bases and the J gene lost 3 bases, with 6 bases spanning the gap. Germline CDR1 SGHTA, CDR2 FQGNSA. Unique molecular identifiers were incorporated when the TCRbeta library was constructed. TCRdb re-derived calls from the PCR reads in MiXCR, one entry per CDR3 protein. The repertoire holds roughly 120,000 distinct CDR3 sequences, with 10% as singletons. This clonotype was observed many times. This sequence joins TRBV7-2 and TRBJ2-3, with unresolved D. This TCR was sampled from a human donor who donated a stem cell graft to a child with acute lymphoblastic leukemia. Sequencing used PBMCs from the stem cell graft donor, obtained from the stem cell graft. DNA of the CDR3: TGTGCCAGCAGCGTCGGGACAGATACGCAGTATTTT. Residues: CASSVGTDTQYF.